This T cell receptor beta chain was sequenced for a study of T cell clonotyping in hematopoietic cell transplantation. Assay: immunoSEQ multiplex PCR; the TCRdb copy retains only in-frame clones and omits some. Here the sample spans about 10,000 clones, 80% to 90% being singletons. Trimming took off 0 bases at V and 1 base at J, with 13 bases between the two ends. Looked up from germline, CDR1 is ENHRY and CDR2 is SYGVKD. The CDR3 totals 16 residues. Here the sequenced sample was PBMCs, taken 100 days after allogeneic stem cell transplant. V and J are TRBV10-3 and TRBJ2-7; the D call may be TRBD1 or TRBD2 (5 bases each). This receptor was identified in a female patient in her 60s who had an allogeneic stem cell transplant from an unrelated donor, so the T cells may come from the graft donor. Some clones in this sample may be carry-over from other donors' samples. CDR3 in amino acids: CAISESRGSDSYEQYF. In DNA, the CDR3 is TGTGCCATCAGTGAGTCCCGGGGCTCGGATTCCTACGAGCAGTACTTC.